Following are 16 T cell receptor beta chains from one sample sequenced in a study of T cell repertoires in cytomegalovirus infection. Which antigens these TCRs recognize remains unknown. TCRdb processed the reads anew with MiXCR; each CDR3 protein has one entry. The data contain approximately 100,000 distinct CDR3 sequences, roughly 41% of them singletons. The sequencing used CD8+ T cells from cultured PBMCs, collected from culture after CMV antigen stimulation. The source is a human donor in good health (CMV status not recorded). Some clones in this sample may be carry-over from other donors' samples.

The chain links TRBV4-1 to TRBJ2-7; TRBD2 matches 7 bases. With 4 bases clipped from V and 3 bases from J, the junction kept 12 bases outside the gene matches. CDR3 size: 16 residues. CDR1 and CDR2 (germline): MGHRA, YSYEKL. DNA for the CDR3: TGCGCCAGCAGCCCAGCCGCTAGCGGATACCACTACGAGCAGTACTTC. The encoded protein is CASSPAASGYHYEQYF.

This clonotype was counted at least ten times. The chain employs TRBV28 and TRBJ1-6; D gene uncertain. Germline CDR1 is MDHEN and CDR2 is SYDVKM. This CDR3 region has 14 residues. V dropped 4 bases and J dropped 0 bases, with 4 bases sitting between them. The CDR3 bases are TGTGCCAGCAGTTATAGCTCCTATAATTCACCCCTCCACTTT. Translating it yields CASSYSSYNSPLHF.

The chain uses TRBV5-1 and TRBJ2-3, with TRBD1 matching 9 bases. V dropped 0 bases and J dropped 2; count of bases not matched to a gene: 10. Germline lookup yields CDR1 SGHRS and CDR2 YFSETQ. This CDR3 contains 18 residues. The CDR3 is CASSLEDLTGGDTDTQYF. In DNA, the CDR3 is TGCGCCAGCAGCTTGGAGGACTTGACAGGGGGTGACACAGATACGCAGTATTTT.

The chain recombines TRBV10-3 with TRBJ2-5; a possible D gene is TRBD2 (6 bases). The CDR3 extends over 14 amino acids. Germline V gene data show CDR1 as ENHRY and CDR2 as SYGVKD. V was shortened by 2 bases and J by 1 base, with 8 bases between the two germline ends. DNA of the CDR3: TGTGCCATCAGTGAGGCGGGGACCCAAGAGACCCAGTACTTC. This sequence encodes CAISEAGTQETQYF.

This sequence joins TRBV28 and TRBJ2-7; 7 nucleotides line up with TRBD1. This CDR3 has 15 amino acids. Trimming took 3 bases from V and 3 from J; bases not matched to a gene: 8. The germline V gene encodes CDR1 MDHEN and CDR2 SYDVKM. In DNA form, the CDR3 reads TGTGCCAGCAGTTTCCTGGGATCAGGGGGCTACGAGCAGTACTTC. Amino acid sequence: CASSFLGSGGYEQYF. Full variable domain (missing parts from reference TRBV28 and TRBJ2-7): DVKVTQSSRYLVKRTGEKVFLECVQDMDHENMFWYRQDPGLGLRLIYFSYDVKMKEKGDIPEGYSVSREKKERFSLILESASTNQTSMYLCASSFLGSGGYEQYFGPGTRLTVT.

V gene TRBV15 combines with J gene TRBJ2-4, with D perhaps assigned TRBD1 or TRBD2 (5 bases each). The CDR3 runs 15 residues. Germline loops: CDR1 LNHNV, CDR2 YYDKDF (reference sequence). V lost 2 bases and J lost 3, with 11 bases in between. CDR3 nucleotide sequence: TGTGCCACCAGCAGATTCCGGGACGGCAAAAACATTCAGTACTTC. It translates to CATSRFRDGKNIQYF. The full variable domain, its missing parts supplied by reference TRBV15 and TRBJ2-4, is DAMVIQNPRYQVTQFGKPVTLSCSQTLNHNVMYWYQQKSSQAPKLLFHYYDKDFNNEADTPDNFQSRRPNTSFCFLDIRSPGLGDTAMYLCATSRFRDGKNIQYFGAGTRLSVL.

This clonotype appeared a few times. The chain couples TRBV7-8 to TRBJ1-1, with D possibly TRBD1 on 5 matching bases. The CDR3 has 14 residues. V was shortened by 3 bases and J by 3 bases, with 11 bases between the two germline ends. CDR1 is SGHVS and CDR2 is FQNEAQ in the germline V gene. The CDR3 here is CASSFGQGHTEAFF. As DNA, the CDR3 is TGTGCCAGCAGCTTTGGGCAGGGCCACACTGAAGCTTTCTTT.

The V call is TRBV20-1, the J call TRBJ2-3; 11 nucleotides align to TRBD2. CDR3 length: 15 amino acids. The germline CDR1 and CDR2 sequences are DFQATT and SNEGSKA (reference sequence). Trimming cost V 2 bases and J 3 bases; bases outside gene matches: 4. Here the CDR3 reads CSARSVAGGTDTQYF. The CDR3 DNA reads TGCAGTGCTAGATCCGTAGCGGGGGGGACAGATACGCAGTATTTT.

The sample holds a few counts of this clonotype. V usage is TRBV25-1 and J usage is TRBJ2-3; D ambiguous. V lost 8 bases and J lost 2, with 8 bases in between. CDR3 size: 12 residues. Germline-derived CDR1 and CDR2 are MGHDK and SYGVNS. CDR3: CASALNTDTQYF. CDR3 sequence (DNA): TGTGCCAGCGCATTAAACACAGATACGCAGTATTTT.

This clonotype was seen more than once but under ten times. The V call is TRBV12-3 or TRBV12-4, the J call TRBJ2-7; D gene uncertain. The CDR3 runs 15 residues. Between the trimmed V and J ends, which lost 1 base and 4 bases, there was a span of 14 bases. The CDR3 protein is CASSLGTDPVYEQYF. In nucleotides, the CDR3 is TGTGCCAGCAGTTTAGGGACGGACCCTGTTTACGAGCAGTACTTC.

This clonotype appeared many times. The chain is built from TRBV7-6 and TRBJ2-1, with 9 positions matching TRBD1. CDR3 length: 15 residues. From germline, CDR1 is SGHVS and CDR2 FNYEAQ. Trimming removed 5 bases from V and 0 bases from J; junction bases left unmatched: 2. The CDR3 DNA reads TGTGCCAGCAGCACGACAGGGGGCTCCTACAATGAGCAGTTCTTC. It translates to CASSTTGGSYNEQFF.

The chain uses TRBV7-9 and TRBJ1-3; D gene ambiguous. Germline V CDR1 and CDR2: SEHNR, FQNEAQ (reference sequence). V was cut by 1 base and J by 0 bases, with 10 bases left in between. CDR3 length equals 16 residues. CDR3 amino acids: CASSLVSVNSGNTIYF. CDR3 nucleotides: TGTGCCAGCAGCTTAGTGAGTGTTAACTCTGGAAACACCATATATTTT.

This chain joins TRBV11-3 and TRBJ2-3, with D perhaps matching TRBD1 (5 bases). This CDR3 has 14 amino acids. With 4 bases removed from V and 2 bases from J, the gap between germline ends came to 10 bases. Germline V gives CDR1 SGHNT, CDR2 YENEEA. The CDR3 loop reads CASSSGHSTDTQYF. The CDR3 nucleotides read TGTGCCAGCAGCTCAGGACATTCCACAGATACGCAGTATTTT.

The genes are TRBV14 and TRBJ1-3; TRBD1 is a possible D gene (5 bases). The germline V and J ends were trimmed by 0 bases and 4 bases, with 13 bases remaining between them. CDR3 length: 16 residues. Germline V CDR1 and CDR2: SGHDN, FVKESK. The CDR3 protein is CASSQESGRVGNTIYF. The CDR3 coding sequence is TGTGCCAGCAGCCAAGAATCGGGCAGGGTCGGAAACACCATATATTTT.

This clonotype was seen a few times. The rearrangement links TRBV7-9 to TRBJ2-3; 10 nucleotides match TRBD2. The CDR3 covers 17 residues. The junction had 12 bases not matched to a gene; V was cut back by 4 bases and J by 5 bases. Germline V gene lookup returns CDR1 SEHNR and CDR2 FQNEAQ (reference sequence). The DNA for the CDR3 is TGTGCCAGCAGCTCGACCACCCCTAGCGGGGGTAGAGATACGCAGTATTTT. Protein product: CASSSTTPSGGRDTQYF.

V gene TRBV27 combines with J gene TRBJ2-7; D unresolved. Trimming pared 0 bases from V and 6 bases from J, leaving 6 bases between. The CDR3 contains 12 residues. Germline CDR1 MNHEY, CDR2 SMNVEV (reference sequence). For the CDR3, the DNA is TGTGCCAGCAGTTTATCGAATGGCGAGCAGTACTTC. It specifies CASSLSNGEQYF.